Listed below are T cell receptor beta chains from one sample, sequenced in a study of shared clonotypes between healthy human individuals. Some clones are missing from TCRdb's copy, which holds only in-frame ones; the method was immunoSEQ multiplex PCR. The table lists roughly 1,800,000 clones, just under 95% of them singletons. The specimen sequenced was naive CD8+ T cells sorted from blood. These receptor sequences come from a man younger than 30 in good health. The CDR3 runs from the conserved cysteine through the conserved F or W. Each record gives: J gene, V gene, CDR3 protein.

TRBJ1-2 | TRBV9 | CASSVRGLYTF
TRBJ2-5 | TRBV7-9 | CASSLASGLAGETQYF
TRBJ2-3 | TRBV5-6 | CASSLQSGLTQYF
TRBJ2-7 | TRBV2 | CASRDREAYEQYF
TRBJ2-7 | TRBV27 | CASSHPGGEQYF
TRBJ2-2 | TRBV6-6 | CASAWSLAGVNGELFF
TRBJ1-1 | TRBV27 | CASSFRQYTEAFF
TRBJ2-1 | TRBV4-1 | CASSQGGEQFF
TRBJ2-2 | TRBV28 | CASKWQGGTGELFF
TRBJ2-3 | TRBV7-9 | CASSLESSGPSTDTQYF
TRBJ1-3 | TRBV7-9 | CASGAPPVGMEGNTIYF
TRBJ2-7 | TRBV7-6 | CASSSLAGAILYEQYF
TRBJ2-7 | TRBV7-8 | CASSFEGTYEQYF
TRBJ2-1 | TRBV7-2 | CASSLAADPYYNEQFF
TRBJ2-7 | TRBV27 | CASGEVGAGYEQYF
TRBJ1-1 | TRBV7-3 | CASSVEGITEAFF
TRBJ2-7 | TRBV18 | CASSPGGEQYF
TRBJ2-7 | TRBV27 | CASSKGGIPSYEQYF
TRBJ2-1 | TRBV4-3 | CASSQDGQGEYNEQFF
TRBJ2-1 | TRBV27 | CASSFQGPYNEQFF
TRBJ2-3 | TRBV11-2 | CASSPEAGGPGDTQYF
TRBJ2-7 | TRBV11-2 | CASIPASGGSYEQYF
TRBJ2-1 | TRBV4-2 | CASSQEQAGSYNEQFF
TRBJ2-5 | TRBV30 | CAWSALEETQYF
TRBJ2-1 | TRBV27 | CASSVQGLAVYNEQFF
TRBJ1-1 | TRBV2 | CASSEIQRSAEAFF
TRBJ1-4 | TRBV15 | CATSRDLLGEKLFF
TRBJ1-2 | TRBV2 | CASSEASTETGAPYGYTF
TRBJ2-7 | TRBV30 | CAWSVLGHSYEQYF
TRBJ2-7 | TRBV19 | CATSLPREGTIEQYF
TRBJ2-7 | TRBV27 | CASSYGTGEYEQYF
TRBJ2-7 | TRBV25-1 | CASSDWDRGDEQYF
TRBJ2-4 | TRBV27 | CASSSLAKNIQYF
TRBJ1-2 | TRBV13 | CASSSGRDYGYTF
TRBJ2-7 | TRBV7-9 | CASSWGDAEQYF
TRBJ2-3 | TRBV13 | CASSLRLWDTQYF
TRBJ2-1 | TRBV4-1 | CASSHGLANEQFF
TRBJ1-2 | TRBV6-6 | CASSYEGGDGYTF
TRBJ2-7 | TRBV25-1 | CASSPSGTNEQYF